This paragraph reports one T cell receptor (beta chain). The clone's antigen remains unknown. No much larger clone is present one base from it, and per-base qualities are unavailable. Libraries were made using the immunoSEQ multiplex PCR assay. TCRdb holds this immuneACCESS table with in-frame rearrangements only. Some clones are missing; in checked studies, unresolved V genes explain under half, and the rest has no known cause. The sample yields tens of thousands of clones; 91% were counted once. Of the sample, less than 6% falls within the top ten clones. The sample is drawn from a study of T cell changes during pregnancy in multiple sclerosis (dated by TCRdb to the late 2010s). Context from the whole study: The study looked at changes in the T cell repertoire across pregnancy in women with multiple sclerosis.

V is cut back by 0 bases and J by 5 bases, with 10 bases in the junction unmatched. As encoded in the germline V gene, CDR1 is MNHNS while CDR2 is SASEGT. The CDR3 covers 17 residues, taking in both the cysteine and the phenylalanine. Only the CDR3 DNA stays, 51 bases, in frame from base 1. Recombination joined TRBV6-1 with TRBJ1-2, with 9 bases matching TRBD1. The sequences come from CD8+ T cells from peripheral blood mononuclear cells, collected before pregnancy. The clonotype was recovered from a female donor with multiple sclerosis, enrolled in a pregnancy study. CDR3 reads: CASSEALRDRAFYGYTF. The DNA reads TGTGCCAGCAGTGAAGCGCTTCGGGACAGGGCCTTTTATGGCTACACCTTC.